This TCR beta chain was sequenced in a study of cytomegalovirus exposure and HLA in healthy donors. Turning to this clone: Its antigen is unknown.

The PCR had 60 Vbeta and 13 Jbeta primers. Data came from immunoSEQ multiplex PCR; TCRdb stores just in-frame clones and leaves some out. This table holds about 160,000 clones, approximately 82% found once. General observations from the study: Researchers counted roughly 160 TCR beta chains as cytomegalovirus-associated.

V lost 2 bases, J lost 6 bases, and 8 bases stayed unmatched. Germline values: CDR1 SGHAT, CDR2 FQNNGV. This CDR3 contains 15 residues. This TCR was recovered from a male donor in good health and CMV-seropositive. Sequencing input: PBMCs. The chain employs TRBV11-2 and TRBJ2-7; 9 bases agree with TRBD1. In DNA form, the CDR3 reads TGTGCCAGCAGCTTATCCAGGACAGGGGTCCTCGAGCAGTACTTC. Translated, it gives CASSLSRTGVLEQYF.